Ten or more counts support the clone carrying this T cell receptor (beta chain). Antigen: not known. This record belongs to a study of T and B cells in COVID-19 patients. The study, taken as a whole, reports: Patients with COVID-19 reportedly showed strongly skewed T cell receptor beta variable and joining gene usage.

BIOMED2 TRB-A/B primer pools were used in multiplex TRB PCR. TCRdb reprocessed the multiplex PCR reads via MiXCR and lists one record per CDR3 protein. Here the sample spans 15,000 to 20,000 distinct CDR3 sequences, roughly 36% being singletons. Blood genomic DNA input for TRB amplification was roughly 250-500 ng. Germline V lookup: CDR1 SQVTM, CDR2 ANQGSEA. Trimming cost V 0 bases and J 6 bases; bases outside gene matches: 13. This CDR3 is 17 amino acids long. The chain recombines TRBV29-1 with TRBJ2-3, with TRBD2 identical over 9 bases. The sample comprised blood. The sequence came from a human donor with active COVID-19. Here the CDR3 reads CSVEEGRSGGLGDTQYF. The CDR3 coding sequence is TGCAGCGTTGAAGAGGGGAGGAGCGGGGGGCTGGGGGATACGCAGTATTTT.